These T cell receptor beta chains were read from a single sample in a study of radiotherapy plus CTLA-4 blockade in lung cancer. Clones were sequenced by immunoSEQ multiplex PCR, and TCRdb holds only the in-frame ones, with some missing. The sample consists of some 100,000 clones, about 83% of them appearing once. This specimen consisted of peripheral blood, obtained from a patient treated with radiotherapy plus ipilimumab. The receptors shown here come from a human donor with non-small cell lung cancer that progressed on radiotherapy plus ipilimumab. Each CDR3 is given with its conserved first and last residue. Each record gives: CDR3 protein, V gene.

CDR3: CASSLGSLGANSEKLFF; V: TRBV5-8
CDR3: CAWSGQLNTEAFF; V: TRBV30
CDR3: CASSAGGTGAHNEQFF; V: TRBV11-3
CDR3: CASTPGPSQPQHF; V: TRBV28
CDR3: CSVVVSGQGRNQPQHF; V: TRBV29-1
CDR3: CASLPGLAGGFRVREQFF; V: TRBV4-1
CDR3: CASSVMRDTEAFF; V: TRBV9
CDR3: CASSLGTAGGSYEQYF; V: TRBV7-6
CDR3: CASSQTIPPHKFNEKLFF; V: TRBV4-1
CDR3: CASSLVRRNTEAFF; V: TRBV5-8
CDR3: CSVAPQGPTTEAFF; V: TRBV29-1
CDR3: CASSQDFSASYGYTF; V: TRBV4-1
CDR3: CASSPPVSQGNGQFF; V: TRBV18
CDR3: CASSLLLNTEAFF; V: TRBV5-8
CDR3: CASSQSRAPTDTQYF; V: TRBV14
CDR3: CASSFSGGSFYEQYF; V: TRBV7-2
CDR3: CASSAGTPKLFF; V: TRBV5-4
CDR3: CASSLVSGGGFQETQYF; V: TRBV5-6
CDR3: CASSLLSGGKGYGYTF; V: TRBV27
CDR3: CASSEIPPSQGVNQPQHF; V: TRBV6-1
CDR3: CASSPWDRGDGANVLTF; V: TRBV11-2
CDR3: CASSTLGQGMAKNIQYF; V: TRBV28
CDR3: CASSQDRGGGYTF; V: TRBV4-3
CDR3: CASSRGTGATNEKLFF; V: TRBV19
CDR3: CASSEVEGGTGELFF; V: TRBV10-1
CDR3: CASSSTGVVTDTQYF; V: TRBV7-2
CDR3: CASSVLAGAQETQYF; V: TRBV5-1
CDR3: CASGLPRPGHWSYEQYF; V: TRBV12-5
CDR3: CASGWGGKAEQFF; V: TRBV12-5
CDR3: CASTQGFSGNTIYF; V: TRBV30
CDR3: CASRPQGSSYNEQFF; V: TRBV6-6
CDR3: CASSQQPGGTEAFF; V: TRBV7-8
CDR3: CAISEQRRAGNTIYF; V: TRBV10-3
CDR3: CASSLGGTSGTDTQYF; V: TRBV5-1
CDR3: CATSRGPGNTIYF; V: TRBV15
CDR3: CAISGRYEQYF; V: TRBV10-3
CDR3: CASSFLQGGNTEAFF; V: TRBV6-5
CDR3: CASSSTSMAYNEQFF; V: TRBV10-2
CDR3: CASRYYQGNTGELFF; V: TRBV6-5
CDR3: CASSPRTRGVEKLFF; V: TRBV19
CDR3: CASSLPGQGSTF; V: TRBV7-9
CDR3: CASSVAGGQLETQYF; V: TRBV9
CDR3: CSVELDRHQPQHF; V: TRBV29-1
CDR3: CASSLELRGRGDTQYF; V: TRBV11-2
CDR3: CASSRKGNSYNEQFF; V: TRBV27
CDR3: CASRTPGQGVNGYTF; V: TRBV27
CDR3: CANLAGAIQETQYF; V: TRBV23-1
CDR3: CASSLQFSTDTQYF; V: TRBV5-4
CDR3: CASSLDGYEQYF; V: TRBV5-4
CDR3: CASSWTRGNTGELFF; V: TRBV19